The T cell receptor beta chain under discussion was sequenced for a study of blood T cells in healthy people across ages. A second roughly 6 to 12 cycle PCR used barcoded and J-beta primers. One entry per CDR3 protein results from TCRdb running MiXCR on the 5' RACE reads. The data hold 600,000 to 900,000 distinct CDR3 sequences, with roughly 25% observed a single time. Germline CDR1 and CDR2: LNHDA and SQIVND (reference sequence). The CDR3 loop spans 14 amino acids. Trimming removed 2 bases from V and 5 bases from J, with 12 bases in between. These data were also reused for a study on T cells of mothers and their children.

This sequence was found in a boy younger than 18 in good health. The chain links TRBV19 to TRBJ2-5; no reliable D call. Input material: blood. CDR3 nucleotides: TGTGCCAGTAGTATACTTGCCGCTGCGGAGACCCAGTACTTC. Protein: CASSILAAAETQYF. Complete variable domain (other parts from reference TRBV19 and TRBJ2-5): DGGITQSPKYLFRKEGQNVTLSCEQNLNHDAMYWYRQDPGQGLRLIYYSQIVNDFQKGDIAEGYSVSREKKESFPLTVTSAQKNPTAFYLCASSILAAAETQYFGPGTRLLVL.